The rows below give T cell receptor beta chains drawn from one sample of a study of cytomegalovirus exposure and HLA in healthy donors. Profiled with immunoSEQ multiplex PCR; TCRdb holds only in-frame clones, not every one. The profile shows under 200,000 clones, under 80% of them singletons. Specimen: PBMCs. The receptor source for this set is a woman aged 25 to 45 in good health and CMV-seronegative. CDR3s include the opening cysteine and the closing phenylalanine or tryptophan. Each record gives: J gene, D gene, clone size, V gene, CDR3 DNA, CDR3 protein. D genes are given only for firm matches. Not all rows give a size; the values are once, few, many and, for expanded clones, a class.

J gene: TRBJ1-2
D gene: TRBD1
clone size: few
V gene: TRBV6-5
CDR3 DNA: TGTGCCAGCAGTTACCCCGACAGGGGGCGGAGTGGCTACACCTTC
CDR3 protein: CASSYPDRGRSGYTF

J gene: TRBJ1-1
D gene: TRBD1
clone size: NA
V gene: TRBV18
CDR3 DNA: TGTGCCAGCTCACCGGACAGGGTGAACACTGAAGCTTTCTTT
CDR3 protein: CASSPDRVNTEAFF

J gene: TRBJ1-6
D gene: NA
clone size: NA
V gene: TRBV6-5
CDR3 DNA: TGTGCCAGCAAACAGTCTGGTTCACCCCTCCACTTT
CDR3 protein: CASKQSGSPLHF

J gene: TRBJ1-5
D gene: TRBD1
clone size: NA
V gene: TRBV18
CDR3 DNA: TGTGCCAGCTCATCAGGACAGGGTTTAGACAATCAGCCCCAGCATTTT
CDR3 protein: CASSSGQGLDNQPQHF

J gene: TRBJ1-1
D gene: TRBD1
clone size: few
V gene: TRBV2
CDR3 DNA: TGTGCCAGCAGTTTACAGGGGATACATGAAGCTTTCTTT
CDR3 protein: CASSLQGIHEAFF

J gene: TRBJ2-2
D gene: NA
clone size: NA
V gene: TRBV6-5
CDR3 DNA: TGTGCCAGCAGTTTAGCCGGAGGGTCCGGGGAGCTGTTTTTT
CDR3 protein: CASSLAGGSGELFF

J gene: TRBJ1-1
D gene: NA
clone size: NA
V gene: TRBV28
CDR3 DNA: TGTGCCAGCGAGAAGCACACTGAAGCTTTCTTT
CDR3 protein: CASEKHTEAFF

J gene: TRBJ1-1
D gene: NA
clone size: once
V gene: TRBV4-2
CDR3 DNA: TGTGCCAGCAGCCCACACAGGGTAGGGAACACTGAAGCTTTCTTT
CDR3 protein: CASSPHRVGNTEAFF

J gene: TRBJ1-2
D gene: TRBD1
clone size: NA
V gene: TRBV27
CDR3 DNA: TGTGCCAGCACTACGTTAAACAGGGGTTCGAGCTATGGCTACACCTTC
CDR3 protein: CASTTLNRGSSYGYTF

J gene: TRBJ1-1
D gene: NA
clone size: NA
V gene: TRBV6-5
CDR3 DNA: TGTGCCAGCACTCCGGGGTCACTTAACACTGAAGCTTTCTTT
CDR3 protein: CASTPGSLNTEAFF

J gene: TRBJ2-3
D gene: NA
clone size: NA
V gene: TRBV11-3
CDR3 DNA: TGTGCCAGCAGCCTAAGGGGGGGGAATACGGGAGATACGCAGTATTTT
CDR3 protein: CASSLRGGNTGDTQYF

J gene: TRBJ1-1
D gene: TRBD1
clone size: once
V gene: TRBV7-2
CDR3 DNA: TGTGCCAGCAGCCTAAGGACAGGTGCGGGGTACACTGAAGCTTTCTTT
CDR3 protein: CASSLRTGAGYTEAFF

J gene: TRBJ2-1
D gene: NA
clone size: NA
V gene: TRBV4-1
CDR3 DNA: TGCGCCAGCAGCCAAGATCGTGCCAGTCTCAACAATGAGCAGTTCTTC
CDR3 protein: CASSQDRASLNNEQFF

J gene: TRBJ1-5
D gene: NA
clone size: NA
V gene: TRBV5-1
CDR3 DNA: TGCGCCAGCAGCTTGGATGGTTCGGATCAGCCCCAGCATTTT
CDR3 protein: CASSLDGSDQPQHF

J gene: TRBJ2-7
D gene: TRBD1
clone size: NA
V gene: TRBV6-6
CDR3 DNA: TGTGCCAGCAGTTACGGGACAGGGTCCAGCTCCTACGAGCAGTACTTC
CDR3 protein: CASSYGTGSSSYEQYF

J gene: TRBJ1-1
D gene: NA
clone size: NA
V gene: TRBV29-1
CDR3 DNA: TGCAGCGTTGGTCGACAGGACACTGAAGCTTTCTTT
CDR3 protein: CSVGRQDTEAFF

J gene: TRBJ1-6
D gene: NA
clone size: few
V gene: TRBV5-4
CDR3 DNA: TGTGCCAGCAGACCCCCAGGGAACTATAATTCACCCCTCCACTTT
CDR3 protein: CASRPPGNYNSPLHF

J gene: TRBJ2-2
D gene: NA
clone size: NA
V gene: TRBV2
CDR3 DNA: TGTGCCGTCCCCCCGGGTCCAGAGTCCACCGGGGAGCTGTTTTTT
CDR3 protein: CAVPPGPESTGELFF

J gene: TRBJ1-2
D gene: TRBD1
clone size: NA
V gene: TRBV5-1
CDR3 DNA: TGCGCCAGCAGCTTGGGGACAGGGACCTATGGCTACACCTTC
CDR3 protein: CASSLGTGTYGYTF

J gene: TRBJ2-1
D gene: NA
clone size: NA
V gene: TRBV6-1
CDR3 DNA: TGTGCCAGCAGTGAAGGGACAGCAAACAATGAGCAGTTCTTC
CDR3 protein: CASSEGTANNEQFF

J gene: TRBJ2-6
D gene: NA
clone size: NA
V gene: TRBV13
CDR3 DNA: TGTGCCAGCAGCTTCCTATCCAGGGGCGGTGCTGGGGCCAACGTCCTGACTTTC
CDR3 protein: CASSFLSRGGAGANVLTF

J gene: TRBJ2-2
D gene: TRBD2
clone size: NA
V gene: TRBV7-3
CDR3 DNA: TGTGCCAGCAGCTCATCCGGGACTAGCCACACCGGGGAGCTGTTTTTT
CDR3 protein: CASSSSGTSHTGELFF

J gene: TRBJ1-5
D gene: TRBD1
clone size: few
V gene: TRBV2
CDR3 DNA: TGTGCCAGTAAAAATCCGGGACAGGGGTTTCAGCCCCAGCATTTT
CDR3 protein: CASKNPGQGFQPQHF